The 11 T cell receptor beta chains below were found in one sample sequenced in a study of CD8+CD57+ T cells in acquired aplastic anemia listed by TCRdb under 2018. Patients chosen for sequencing had shown expansion of CD8+CD57+ cells by flow cytometry. Instrument used: Illumina HiSeq 2000. TCR beta VDJ combination and CDR3 sequence profiling used genomic DNA as the template. Using fastp at Q25 and MiXCR, TCRdb reprocessed the public reads and kept productive beta chains. Entries that share a CDR3 protein sequence are merged under the most common genes and DNA. Present in this sample are about 160,000 distinct CDR3 sequences, over 40% of which were seen just once. The ten largest make up 3% to 4% of the sample. Source material: sorted CD4+, CD8+, or CD8+CD57+ T cells (not recorded which) from PBMCs. The receptors were sampled from a human donor with aplastic anemia.

This clonotype was seen only a few times. The chain combines TRBV2 with TRBJ2-2; the D gene could be TRBD1 or TRBD2 (6 bases each). V lost 6 bases and J 2 bases, leaving 10 bases between the germline ends. This CDR3 spans 14 amino acids. The germline CDR1 and CDR2 sequences are SNHLY and FYNNEI. The CDR3 spells CASREGTNTGELFF. DNA of the CDR3: TGTGCCAGCAGGGAGGGGACAAACACCGGGGAGCTGTTTTTT.

This sequence joins TRBV7-9 and TRBJ1-2; 8 nucleotides agree with TRBD1. The trim removed 5 bases at V and 8 bases at J, leaving 10 bases unmatched. Germline lookup yields CDR1 SEHNR and CDR2 FQNEAQ (reference sequence). This CDR3 spans 14 amino acids. CDR3 protein: CASSPLDRDRGYTF. The CDR3 DNA is TGTGCCAGCAGCCCACTGGACAGGGATCGGGGCTACACCTTC.

The chain joins TRBV5-1 to TRBJ2-7; D is perhaps TRBD1 (5 bases). CDR3 length equals 12 residues. Trimming took 3 bases from V and 7 from J, leaving 11 bases between them. CDR1 is SGHRS and CDR2 is YFSETQ in the germline V gene. The CDR3 loop reads CASSWGSQEQYF. CDR3 coding DNA: TGCGCCAGCAGCTGGGGCAGCCAGGAGCAGTACTTC.

V usage is TRBV10-1 and J usage is TRBJ2-3, with D maybe TRBD1 (6 bases). This CDR3 is built from 14 residues. Germline CDR1 is WNHNN and CDR2 is SYGVQD (reference sequence). V dropped 4 bases and J dropped 6 bases, with 14 bases sitting between them. CDR3 DNA: TGCGCCAGCAGTGCAAGGGCAGGGGTCGATACGCAGTATTTT. It translates to CASSARAGVDTQYF.

This sequence joins TRBV20-1 and TRBJ2-3, with D perhaps matching TRBD1 (5 bases). The DNA end is a closer match to TRBJ1-5, so the J assignment may be wrong. Germline V CDR1 and CDR2: DFQATT, SNEGSKA (reference sequence). This CDR3 is built from 14 residues. CDR3: CSARGQSSADTQHF. CDR3 DNA sequence: TGCAGTGCTAGAGGACAGAGTAGCGCAGATACGCAGCATTTT.

There are a few counts of this clonotype. The CDR3 sequence is CATSPTPSPLFYGYTF. Written as DNA, the CDR3 is TGTGCCACCAGTCCGACTCCCTCTCCCCTTTTCTATGGCTACACCTTC. The chain recombines TRBV24-1 with TRBJ1-2, with unresolved D. The V end lost 6 bases, the J end lost 4 bases, and 20 bases lay between the germline ends. The CDR3 covers 16 residues. CDR1 is KGHDR and CDR2 is SFDVKD in the germline V gene.

This clonotype came up a few times. The V and J genes are TRBV25-1 and TRBJ2-7; D is ambiguous. The CDR3 covers 13 residues. Germline CDR1 is MGHDK and CDR2 is SYGVNS. The germline V and J ends were trimmed by 1 base and 1 base, with 5 bases remaining between them. This chain's CDR3 is CASSEFGSYEQYF. CDR3 sequence (DNA): TGTGCCAGCAGTGAATTCGGGTCCTACGAGCAGTACTTC.

A single count supports this clonotype. V is TRBV10-3 and J is TRBJ1-2; D unresolved. CDR1 is ENHRY and CDR2 is SYGVKD in the germline V gene. The V end was cut by 3 bases, the J end by 2 bases, with 10 bases between. CDR3 length equals 14 residues. The CDR3, as DNA: TGTGCCATCAGTGAAGGCGGCCGGAACTATGGCTACACCTTC. Protein: CAISEGGRNYGYTF.

With regard to this clonotype: No conserved phenylalanine or tryptophan ends this CDR3, so it is likely a read error. Here the CDR3 reads CASSEGYSPLHS. The CDR3 DNA reads TGTGCCAGTAGCGAGGGGTATTCACCCCTCCACTCT. This chain links TRBV19 with TRBJ1-6; TRBD1 is a possible D gene (5 bases). The CDR3 loop spans 12 amino acids. V lost 6 bases, J lost 8 bases, and 8 bases lay in between. Germline-derived CDR1 and CDR2 are LNHDA and SQIVND (reference sequence).

V is TRBV2 and J is TRBJ1-6; D unresolved. CDR1 and CDR2 from the germline V gene are SNHLY and FYNNEI. V lost 3 bases and J 7 bases, leaving 16 bases between the germline ends. The CDR3 loop spans 16 amino acids. CDR3 protein: CASSETVWQVNSPLHF. CDR3 DNA: TGTGCCAGCAGTGAGACGGTTTGGCAGGTGAATTCACCCCTCCACTTT.

The rearrangement links TRBV19 to TRBJ1-5; D may be TRBD1 (5 bases). CDR1 LNHDA and CDR2 SQIVND come from the germline V gene (reference sequence). This CDR3 has 15 amino acids. Trimming removed 7 bases at V and 4 bases at J, with 17 bases between. The DNA for the CDR3 is TGTGCCAGTAAATCAGTCGGGGCAGCGAATCAGCCCCAGCATTTT. Translation gives CASKSVGAANQPQHF.